A selection of T cell receptor beta chains follows, all from one sample in a study of blood T cell repertoires in COVID-19. Libraries were prepared by immunoSEQ multiplex PCR; TCRdb keeps only in-frame clonotypes and omits some of them. The profile shows approximately 200,000 clones, around 83% of them singletons. Material: peripheral blood. Every receptor here comes from a man aged 50-59 years who had recovered from COVID-19. Both conserved end residues are part of each CDR3. D genes are given only for firm matches. Only some rows state a clone size, as once, few, many or a class for expanded clones.

J gene,clone size,D gene,V gene,CDR3 DNA,CDR3 protein
TRBJ1-3,NA,NA,TRBV18,TGTGCCAGCTCTGAACTTGTCTCTGGAAACACCATATATTTT,CASSELVSGNTIYF
TRBJ1-2,NA,NA,TRBV27,TGTGCCAGCAGTTTAGTCTCAGGGGCCTATGGCTACACCTTC,CASSLVSGAYGYTF
TRBJ2-1,NA,TRBD2,TRBV3-1/TRBV3-2,TGTGCCAGCAGCCAAGACGTGGGACTAGCGGGTCTCAGCTCCTACAATGAGCAGTTCTTC,CASSQDVGLAGLSSYNEQFF
TRBJ2-3,once,NA,TRBV7-8,TGTGCCAGCAGCTCCGCCGGGGGTACAGATACGCAGTATTTT,CASSSAGGTDTQYF
TRBJ2-7,NA,TRBD2,TRBV15,TGTGCCACCAGCAGAAGAGCCGGGACTAGCCGGTCTGAGCAGTACTTC,CATSRRAGTSRSEQYF
TRBJ2-3,NA,TRBD2,TRBV5-6,TGTGCCAGCAGCTTCGAACTAGCGGGATCAGATACGCAGTATTTT,CASSFELAGSDTQYF
TRBJ2-7,NA,TRBD1,TRBV27,TGTGCCAGCAGTCCCTGGACAGGGGGCCCTTACGAGCAGTACTTC,CASSPWTGGPYEQYF
TRBJ2-1,NA,NA,TRBV24-1,TGTGCCACCACGGGGGATGAGCAGTTCTTC,CATTGDEQFF
TRBJ1-4,few,TRBD1,TRBV29-1,TGCAGCGCCTCGAGGGGGACAGGGAATGAAAAACTGTTTTTT,CSASRGTGNEKLFF
TRBJ2-7,NA,TRBD2,TRBV18,TGTGCCAGCTCACCATCACAAGCGGGAGGATTCTACGAGCAGTACTTC,CASSPSQAGGFYEQYF
TRBJ2-7,NA,NA,TRBV23-1,TGCGCCAGCAGTCAATTAAACCACAGAGGGCACGAGCAGTACTTC,CASSQLNHRGHEQYF
TRBJ2-3,NA,NA,TRBV4-2,TGTGCCAGCAGCCAAGCGACGGGAGCGAGGAGGACAGATACGCAGTATTTT,CASSQATGARRTDTQYF
TRBJ2-5,NA,NA,TRBV28,TGTGCCAGCTTGAGCAAGTACCAAGAGACCCAGTACTTC,CASLSKYQETQYF
TRBJ2-5,few,TRBD2,TRBV28,TGTGCCAGCAGTCAACCCAGGACTAGTAAAGAGACCCAGTACTTC,CASSQPRTSKETQYF
TRBJ2-4,NA,TRBD2,TRBV28,TGTGCCAGCAGTCCCATGGGAGGGACCGGAAACATTCAGTACTTC,CASSPMGGTGNIQYF
TRBJ1-2,NA,TRBD1,TRBV4-2,TGTGCCAGCAGCGTCGCCCACGGGGACAGGGGTGGTGGCTACACCTTC,CASSVAHGDRGGGYTF
TRBJ2-7,NA,NA,TRBV10-3,TGTGCCATCAGTGAGACAGGAGTGTACGAGCAGTACTTC,CAISETGVYEQYF
TRBJ1-4,once,NA,TRBV9,TGTGCCAGCAGCGTAGGCGGGGGGCCGAACTCTAATGAAAAACTGTTTTTT,CASSVGGGPNSNEKLFF
TRBJ2-5,few,NA,TRBV30,TGTGCCTGGAGTAGCGGCGAGGTCGAGACCCAGTACTTC,CAWSSGEVETQYF
TRBJ2-1,NA,TRBD2,TRBV6-6,TGTGCCAGCAGTTCATCCGGGACTAGCGGGAAGAATGAGCAGTTCTTC,CASSSSGTSGKNEQFF
TRBJ2-1,few,TRBD2,TRBV24-1,TGTGCCACATCTAGCGGGAGCATAGATGAGCAGTTCTTC,CATSSGSIDEQFF
TRBJ2-7,NA,NA,TRBV7-9,TGTGCCAGCAGCTTAGCGGGGGGCGGGAGCTACGAGCAGTACTTC,CASSLAGGGSYEQYF
TRBJ2-5,NA,NA,TRBV6-5,TGTGCCAGCAGCCCGAGAGGGTCCAGGGAGACCCAGTACTTC,CASSPRGSRETQYF
TRBJ2-7,few,TRBD2,TRBV7-2,TGTGCCAGCAGCCCCCGGACTAGCGGGAGCTACGAGCAGTACTTC,CASSPRTSGSYEQYF
TRBJ2-3,NA,TRBD2,TRBV2,TGTGCCAGCAGTGTTGGGGGGGGTTGGACCCCGGGGACGCAGTATTTT,CASSVGGGWTPGTQYF
TRBJ2-5,NA,TRBD2,TRBV18,TGTGCCAGCTCGCGGTCTAGCGGGGGACAAGAGACCCAGTACTTC,CASSRSSGGQETQYF
TRBJ2-7,NA,NA,TRBV28,TGTGCCAGCAGTTCCCAAACTAGCCCAACTAACGAGCAGTACTTC,CASSSQTSPTNEQYF
TRBJ2-2,NA,TRBD2,TRBV4-1,TGCGCCAGCAGCCAGTCGGTGGGGCTAGCGGGACGGGGGTCCGGGGAGCTGTTTTTT,CASSQSVGLAGRGSGELFF
TRBJ1-2,NA,TRBD1,TRBV3-1/TRBV3-2,TGTGCCAGCAGCTGGACAGGGGTTGATGGCTACACCTTC,CASSWTGVDGYTF
TRBJ2-2,NA,TRBD1,TRBV19,TGTGCCAGTAGGCAGGGGGTGAACACCGGGGAGCTGTTTTTT,CASRQGVNTGELFF
TRBJ2-2,NA,NA,TRBV2,TGTGCCAGCAGTAACCAGGACACCGGGGAGCTGTTTTTT,CASSNQDTGELFF
TRBJ1-2,NA,NA,TRBV11-2,TGTGCCAGCAGCTTAGCCAGGAACTATGGCTACACCTTC,CASSLARNYGYTF
TRBJ2-7,few,TRBD2,TRBV5-1,TGCGCCAGCAGCTGGACTAGCGGGACGTACGAGCAGTACTTC,CASSWTSGTYEQYF
TRBJ2-7,NA,NA,TRBV10-3,TGTGCCACCCGGAACCCACAGGGTCCAAACGAGCAGTACTTC,CATRNPQGPNEQYF
TRBJ1-1,NA,NA,TRBV18,TGTGCCAGCTCTTATTTCGGGACACTGAACACTGAAGCTTTCTTT,CASSYFGTLNTEAFF
TRBJ2-1,NA,TRBD1,TRBV7-2,TGTGCCAGCAGCTTAGAGGGGGCCGGCTACAATGAGCAGTTCTTC,CASSLEGAGYNEQFF
TRBJ2-5,NA,TRBD1,TRBV5-1,TGCGCCAGCAGCCACGAATCCAGGGGGAAGGACCAAGAGACCCAGTACTTC,CASSHESRGKDQETQYF
TRBJ2-1,few,NA,TRBV4-1,TGCGCCAGCAGCCCCCAGCGCCAAAATGAGCAGTTCTTC,CASSPQRQNEQFF
TRBJ2-3,NA,TRBD2,TRBV27,TGTGCCAGCAGTTTCGGGACTAGCGGGGCCACAGATACGCAGTATTTT,CASSFGTSGATDTQYF
TRBJ2-1,NA,NA,TRBV5-5,TGTGCCAGCACCAAGGTAGCGACGAGCTCCTACAATGAGCAGTTCTTC,CASTKVATSSYNEQFF